A selection of T cell receptor beta chains follows, all from one sample in a study of cytomegalovirus exposure and HLA in healthy donors. The table came from immunoSEQ multiplex PCR; TCRdb's copy has only in-frame clones and leaves some out. This sample has roughly 68,000 clones, with 65% to 70% found just once. Sequencing was performed on PBMCs. All receptors derive from a man aged 40-49 years in good health and CMV-seropositive. Both conserved end residues are part of each CDR3. Fields, in order: clone size, D gene, V gene, J gene, CDR3 protein, CDR3 DNA. The D gene is left open where the match is weak. Expanded clones get a size class; other rows say once, few or many, or leave the size out.

clone_size: once; d_call: NA; v_call: TRBV2; j_call: TRBJ1-4; cdr3_aa: CASREGRNEKLFF; cdr3_nt: TGTGCCAGCAGGGAGGGGCGTAATGAAAAACTGTTTTTT
clone_size: NA; d_call: NA; v_call: TRBV5-1; j_call: TRBJ1-3; cdr3_aa: CASSLFSGNTIYF; cdr3_nt: TGCGCCAGCAGCCTCTTCTCTGGAAACACCATATATTTT
clone_size: NA; d_call: TRBD2; v_call: TRBV9; j_call: TRBJ2-7; cdr3_aa: CASSLGLASDEQYF; cdr3_nt: TGTGCCAGCAGCTTGGGACTAGCGAGCGACGAGCAGTACTTC
clone_size: NA; d_call: NA; v_call: TRBV5-1; j_call: TRBJ2-7; cdr3_aa: CASSFGAGNYEQYF; cdr3_nt: TGCGCCAGCAGCTTCGGTGCGGGAAACTACGAGCAGTACTTC
clone_size: once; d_call: NA; v_call: TRBV19; j_call: TRBJ1-6; cdr3_aa: CASRKTESNSPLHF; cdr3_nt: TGTGCCAGTAGAAAGACAGAAAGTAATTCACCCCTCCACTTT
clone_size: NA; d_call: TRBD2; v_call: TRBV19; j_call: TRBJ2-1; cdr3_aa: CATSLAGGNNEQFF; cdr3_nt: TGTGCCACCTCTCTAGCGGGGGGGAATAATGAGCAGTTCTTC
clone_size: NA; d_call: NA; v_call: TRBV5-6; j_call: TRBJ1-1; cdr3_aa: CASSWGPGGPTEAFF; cdr3_nt: TGTGCCAGCAGCTGGGGACCGGGGGGGCCCACTGAAGCTTTCTTT
clone_size: NA; d_call: NA; v_call: TRBV27; j_call: TRBJ2-7; cdr3_aa: CASSLSLGRRGEQYF; cdr3_nt: TGTGCCAGCAGTTTATCGTTGGGCCGGCGGGGCGAGCAGTACTTC
clone_size: NA; d_call: NA; v_call: TRBV4-1; j_call: TRBJ1-2; cdr3_aa: CASSQAEDYGYTF; cdr3_nt: TGCGCCAGCAGCCAAGCCGAGGACTATGGCTACACCTTC
clone_size: NA; d_call: TRBD1; v_call: TRBV4-1; j_call: TRBJ1-5; cdr3_aa: CASSADRVNQPQHF; cdr3_nt: TGCGCCAGCAGCGCGGACAGGGTCAATCAGCCCCAGCATTTT
clone_size: few; d_call: NA; v_call: TRBV6-5; j_call: TRBJ2-5; cdr3_aa: CASSYTGGGKTQYF; cdr3_nt: TGTGCCAGCAGTTACACGGGGGGCGGAAAGACCCAGTACTTC
clone_size: NA; d_call: TRBD2; v_call: TRBV9; j_call: TRBJ2-3; cdr3_aa: CASSVQGLAAATDTQYF; cdr3_nt: TGTGCCAGCAGCGTTCAGGGACTAGCCGCTGCGACAGATACGCAGTATTTT
clone_size: NA; d_call: NA; v_call: TRBV4-1; j_call: TRBJ1-2; cdr3_aa: CASSPGPGSNYGYTF; cdr3_nt: TGCGCCAGCAGCCCTGGACCGGGATCTAACTATGGCTACACCTTC
clone_size: NA; d_call: NA; v_call: TRBV7-9; j_call: TRBJ1-2; cdr3_aa: CASSRQVDGYTF; cdr3_nt: TGTGCCAGCAGTAGACAGGTTGATGGCTACACCTTC
clone_size: once; d_call: NA; v_call: TRBV25-1; j_call: TRBJ1-6; cdr3_aa: CASSGTGFSPLHF; cdr3_nt: TGTGCCAGCAGTGGAACAGGGTTTTCACCCCTCCACTTT
clone_size: NA; d_call: NA; v_call: TRBV21-1; j_call: TRBJ1-3; cdr3_aa: CASKYGSSGNTIYF; cdr3_nt: TGTGCCAGCAAATACGGGAGCTCTGGAAACACCATATATTTT
clone_size: NA; d_call: NA; v_call: TRBV2; j_call: TRBJ1-5; cdr3_aa: CASSEGHNQPQHF; cdr3_nt: TGTGCCAGCAGTGAAGGGCACAATCAGCCCCAGCATTTT
clone_size: NA; d_call: NA; v_call: TRBV5-8; j_call: TRBJ2-1; cdr3_aa: CASRRYNEQFF; cdr3_nt: TGTGCCAGCAGGAGGTACAATGAGCAGTTCTTC
clone_size: NA; d_call: NA; v_call: TRBV18; j_call: TRBJ1-2; cdr3_aa: CASSPQGSGGAYGYTF; cdr3_nt: TGTGCCAGCTCACCACAAGGATCTGGGGGCGCTTATGGCTACACCTTC
clone_size: few; d_call: NA; v_call: TRBV2; j_call: TRBJ1-1; cdr3_aa: CASSEAANTEAFF; cdr3_nt: TGTGCCAGCAGCGAGGCAGCCAACACTGAAGCTTTCTTT
clone_size: NA; d_call: NA; v_call: TRBV4-2; j_call: TRBJ2-6; cdr3_aa: CASSQESSSGANVLTF; cdr3_nt: TGTGCCAGCAGCCAAGAATCGAGCTCTGGGGCCAACGTCCTGACTTTC
clone_size: NA; d_call: TRBD1; v_call: TRBV2; j_call: TRBJ2-3; cdr3_aa: CASRDRATDTQYF; cdr3_nt: TGTGCCAGCAGGGACAGGGCCACAGATACGCAGTATTTT
clone_size: NA; d_call: NA; v_call: TRBV27; j_call: TRBJ1-1; cdr3_aa: CASSLRGVGTEAFF; cdr3_nt: TGTGCCAGCAGTTTACGGGGGGTGGGCACTGAAGCTTTCTTT
clone_size: NA; d_call: NA; v_call: TRBV19; j_call: TRBJ2-6; cdr3_aa: CASSPETPDSSGANVLTF; cdr3_nt: TGTGCCAGTAGTCCGGAAACCCCAGACAGCTCTGGGGCCAACGTCCTGACTTTC
clone_size: NA; d_call: TRBD1; v_call: TRBV5-6; j_call: TRBJ2-5; cdr3_aa: CASRGTGPETQYF; cdr3_nt: TGTGCCAGCAGGGGGACAGGCCCTGAGACCCAGTACTTC
clone_size: NA; d_call: TRBD2; v_call: TRBV7-2; j_call: TRBJ2-7; cdr3_aa: CASTAASGRYEQYF; cdr3_nt: TGTGCCTCAACCGCGGCTAGCGGGCGCTACGAGCAGTACTTC
clone_size: NA; d_call: NA; v_call: TRBV25-1; j_call: TRBJ2-7; cdr3_aa: CASRDSATYEQYF; cdr3_nt: TGTGCCAGCAGGGACAGCGCTACTTACGAGCAGTACTTC
clone_size: NA; d_call: TRBD1; v_call: TRBV4-1; j_call: TRBJ1-5; cdr3_aa: CASSQDMDRGNQPQHF; cdr3_nt: TGCGCCAGCAGCCAAGATATGGACAGGGGAAATCAGCCCCAGCATTTT
clone_size: NA; d_call: NA; v_call: TRBV28; j_call: TRBJ2-1; cdr3_aa: CASSPRGMGEQFF; cdr3_nt: TGTGCCAGCAGCCCCAGGGGTATGGGTGAGCAGTTCTTC
clone_size: NA; d_call: NA; v_call: TRBV5-1; j_call: TRBJ2-7; cdr3_aa: CASSLDGSYEQYF; cdr3_nt: TGCGCCAGCAGCTTGGACGGGAGCTACGAGCAGTACTTC
clone_size: NA; d_call: NA; v_call: TRBV5-1; j_call: TRBJ1-1; cdr3_aa: CASSMGHQNTEAFF; cdr3_nt: TGCGCCAGCAGCATGGGACACCAGAACACTGAAGCTTTCTTT
clone_size: few; d_call: TRBD1; v_call: TRBV4-1; j_call: TRBJ2-2; cdr3_aa: CASSYPPTGTANTGELFF; cdr3_nt: TGCGCCAGCAGCTACCCTCCGACCGGGACAGCGAACACCGGGGAGCTGTTTTTT
clone_size: few; d_call: TRBD1; v_call: TRBV18; j_call: TRBJ1-1; cdr3_aa: CASSDQQGATEAFF; cdr3_nt: TGTGCCAGCTCAGATCAACAGGGGGCGACTGAAGCTTTCTTT
clone_size: NA; d_call: TRBD1; v_call: TRBV5-1; j_call: TRBJ2-5; cdr3_aa: CASSRQGDLETQYF; cdr3_nt: TGCGCCAGCAGCCGACAGGGGGATCTTGAGACCCAGTACTTC
clone_size: NA; d_call: TRBD1; v_call: TRBV5-1; j_call: TRBJ2-7; cdr3_aa: CASSYGTGPSEQYF; cdr3_nt: TGCGCCAGCAGCTATGGGACAGGGCCGTCCGAGCAGTACTTC
clone_size: NA; d_call: TRBD1; v_call: TRBV5-1; j_call: TRBJ2-3; cdr3_aa: CASTHTGVADTQYF; cdr3_nt: TGCGCCAGCACCCATACAGGGGTGGCAGATACGCAGTATTTT
clone_size: NA; d_call: TRBD2; v_call: TRBV5-6; j_call: TRBJ2-1; cdr3_aa: CASSWWTSGGPWQNEQFF; cdr3_nt: TGTGCCAGCAGCTGGTGGACTAGCGGGGGGCCTTGGCAGAATGAGCAGTTCTTC
clone_size: few; d_call: NA; v_call: TRBV4-2; j_call: TRBJ1-2; cdr3_aa: CASSQDQGGNYGYTF; cdr3_nt: TGTGCCAGCAGCCAAGATCAAGGCGGCAACTATGGCTACACCTTC
clone_size: once; d_call: TRBD1; v_call: TRBV5-6; j_call: TRBJ1-2; cdr3_aa: CASSLGQGRGYTF; cdr3_nt: TGTGCCAGCAGCTTGGGACAGGGACGTGGCTACACCTTC
clone_size: NA; d_call: NA; v_call: TRBV18; j_call: TRBJ1-6; cdr3_aa: CASSDQFQGLNSPLHF; cdr3_nt: TGTGCCAGCTCAGACCAGTTTCAGGGATTAAATTCACCCCTCCACTTT
clone_size: NA; d_call: TRBD2; v_call: TRBV18; j_call: TRBJ2-1; cdr3_aa: CASSPTGTSGFNEQFF; cdr3_nt: TGTGCCAGCTCTCCCACCGGGACTAGCGGGTTCAATGAGCAGTTCTTC
clone_size: NA; d_call: TRBD1; v_call: TRBV5-1; j_call: TRBJ2-7; cdr3_aa: CASGRGTGGGYEQYF; cdr3_nt: TGCGCCAGCGGCCGAGGGACAGGGGGCGGCTACGAGCAGTACTTC
clone_size: NA; d_call: NA; v_call: TRBV7-6; j_call: TRBJ2-2; cdr3_aa: CASSLVLSAGELFF; cdr3_nt: TGTGCCAGCAGCTTAGTTCTTTCCGCCGGGGAGCTGTTTTTT
clone_size: NA; d_call: NA; v_call: TRBV6-5; j_call: TRBJ2-7; cdr3_aa: CASSYSPSSYEQYF; cdr3_nt: TGTGCCAGCAGTTACTCCCCGTCGTCCTACGAGCAGTACTTC
clone_size: NA; d_call: TRBD2; v_call: TRBV18; j_call: TRBJ2-1; cdr3_aa: CASSPGLAGGDEQFF; cdr3_nt: TGTGCCAGCTCACCGGGACTAGCGGGGGGAGATGAGCAGTTCTTC
clone_size: NA; d_call: NA; v_call: TRBV2; j_call: TRBJ1-2; cdr3_aa: CASSTTPASGYGYTF; cdr3_nt: TGTGCCAGCAGTACGACTCCGGCCAGTGGCTATGGCTACACCTTC
clone_size: few; d_call: TRBD1; v_call: TRBV7-2; j_call: TRBJ1-2; cdr3_aa: CASSLDPGQGFAYTF; cdr3_nt: TGTGCCAGCAGCTTAGACCCGGGACAGGGGTTCGCCTACACCTTC
clone_size: NA; d_call: TRBD1; v_call: TRBV27; j_call: TRBJ1-6; cdr3_aa: CASSSGTGVSPLHF; cdr3_nt: TGTGCCAGCAGTTCCGGGACAGGGGTTTCACCCCTCCACTTT
clone_size: few; d_call: TRBD1; v_call: TRBV29-1; j_call: TRBJ1-1; cdr3_aa: CSVQDRARHTEAFF; cdr3_nt: TGCAGCGTCCAGGACAGGGCGAGACACACTGAAGCTTTCTTT
clone_size: NA; d_call: TRBD1; v_call: TRBV19; j_call: TRBJ1-2; cdr3_aa: CASSTPGQGDYGYTF; cdr3_nt: TGTGCCAGTAGTACCCCGGGACAGGGAGACTATGGCTACACCTTC